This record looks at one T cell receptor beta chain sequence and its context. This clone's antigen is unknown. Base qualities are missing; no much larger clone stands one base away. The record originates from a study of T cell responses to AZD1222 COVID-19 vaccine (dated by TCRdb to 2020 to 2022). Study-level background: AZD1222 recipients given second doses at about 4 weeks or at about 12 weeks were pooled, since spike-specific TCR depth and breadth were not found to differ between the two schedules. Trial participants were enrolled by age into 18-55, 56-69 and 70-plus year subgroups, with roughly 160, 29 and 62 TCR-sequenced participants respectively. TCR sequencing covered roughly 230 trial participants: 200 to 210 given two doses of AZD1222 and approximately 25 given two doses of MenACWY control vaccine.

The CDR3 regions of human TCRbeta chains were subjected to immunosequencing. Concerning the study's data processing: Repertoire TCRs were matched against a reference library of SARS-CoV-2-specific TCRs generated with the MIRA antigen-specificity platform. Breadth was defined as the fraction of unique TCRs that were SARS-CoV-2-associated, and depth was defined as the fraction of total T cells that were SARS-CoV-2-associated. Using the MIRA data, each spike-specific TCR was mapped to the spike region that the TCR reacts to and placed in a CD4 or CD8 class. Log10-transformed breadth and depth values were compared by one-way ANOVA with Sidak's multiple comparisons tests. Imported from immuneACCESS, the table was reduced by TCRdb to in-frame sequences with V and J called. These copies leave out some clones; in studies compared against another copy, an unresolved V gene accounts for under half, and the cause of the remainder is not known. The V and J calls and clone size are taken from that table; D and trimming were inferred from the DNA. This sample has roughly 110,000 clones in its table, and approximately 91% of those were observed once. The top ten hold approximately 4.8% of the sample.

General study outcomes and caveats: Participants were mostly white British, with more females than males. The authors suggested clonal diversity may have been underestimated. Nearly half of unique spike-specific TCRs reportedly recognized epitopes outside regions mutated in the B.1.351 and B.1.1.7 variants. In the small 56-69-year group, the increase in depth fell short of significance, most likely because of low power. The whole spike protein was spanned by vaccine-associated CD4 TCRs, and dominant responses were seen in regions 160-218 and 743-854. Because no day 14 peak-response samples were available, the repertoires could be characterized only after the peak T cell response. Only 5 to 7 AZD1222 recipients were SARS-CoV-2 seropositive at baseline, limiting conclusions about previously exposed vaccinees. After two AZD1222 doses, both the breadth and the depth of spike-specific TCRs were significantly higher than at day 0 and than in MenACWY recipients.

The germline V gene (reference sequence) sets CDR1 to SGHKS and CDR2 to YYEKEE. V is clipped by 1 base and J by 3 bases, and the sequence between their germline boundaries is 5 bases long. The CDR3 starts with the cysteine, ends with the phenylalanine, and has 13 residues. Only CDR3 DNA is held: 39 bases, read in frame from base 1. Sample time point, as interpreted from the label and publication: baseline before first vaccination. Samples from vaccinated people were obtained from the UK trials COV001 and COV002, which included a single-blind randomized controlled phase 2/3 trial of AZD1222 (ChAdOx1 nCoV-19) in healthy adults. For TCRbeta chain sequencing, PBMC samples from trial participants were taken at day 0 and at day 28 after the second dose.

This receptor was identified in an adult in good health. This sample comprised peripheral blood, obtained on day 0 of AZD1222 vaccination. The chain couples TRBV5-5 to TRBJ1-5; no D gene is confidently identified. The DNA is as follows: TGTGCCAGCAGCTTGTATGCCAATCAGCCCCAGCATTTT. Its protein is CASSLYANQPQHF.